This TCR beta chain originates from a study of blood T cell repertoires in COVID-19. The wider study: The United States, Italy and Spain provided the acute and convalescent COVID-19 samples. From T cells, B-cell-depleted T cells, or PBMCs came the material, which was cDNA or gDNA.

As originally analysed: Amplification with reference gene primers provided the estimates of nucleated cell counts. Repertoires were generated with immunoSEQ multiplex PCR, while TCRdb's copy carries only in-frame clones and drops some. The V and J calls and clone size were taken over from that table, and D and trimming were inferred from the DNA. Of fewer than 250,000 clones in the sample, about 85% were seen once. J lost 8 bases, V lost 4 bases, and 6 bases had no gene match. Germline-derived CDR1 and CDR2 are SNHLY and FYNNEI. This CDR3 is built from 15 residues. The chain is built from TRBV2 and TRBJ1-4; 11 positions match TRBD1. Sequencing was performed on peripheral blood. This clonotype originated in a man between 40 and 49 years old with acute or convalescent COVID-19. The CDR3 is CASSVEGTGGEKLFF. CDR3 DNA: TGTGCCAGCAGTGTGGAAGGGACAGGGGGGGAAAAACTGTTTTTT.